A single sample is the source of the 10 T cell receptor beta chains below, sequenced in a study of blood T cell repertoires in COVID-19. Profiled with immunoSEQ multiplex PCR; TCRdb holds only in-frame clones, not every one. The sample holds some 130,000 clones; more than 70% are singletons and the top ten take 10%. Sample: peripheral blood. Receptor source: a man in his fifties or sixties with acute or convalescent COVID-19.

This clone was picked up one time. The genes are TRBV3-1 (or the pseudogene TRBV3-2) and TRBJ1-2; TRBD1 might be the D (5 bases). Trimming shortened V by 4 bases and J by 7 bases, and 13 bases separated the two germline ends. CDR3 length: 13 amino acids. The germline V gene has CDR1 LGHDT and CDR2 YNNKEL (reference sequence). CDR3 DNA: TGTGCCAGCAGCCCCCGGGGGGGATCTGGCTACACCTTC. Translating it yields CASSPRGGSGYTF.

The chain uses TRBV5-1 and TRBJ2-1; 8 nucleotides agree with TRBD1. This CDR3 is 12 amino acids long. Germline V CDR1 and CDR2: SGHRS, YFSETQ. V trimming: 0 bases; J trimming: 16 bases; junction bases outside the gene matches: 6. The chain's CDR3 is CASSLEGQVHFF. CDR3 in DNA: TGCGCCAGCAGCTTGGAGGGACAGGTACATTTCTTC.

V and J are TRBV10-2 and TRBJ2-1, with a weak D call TRBD2 (6 bases). Germline CDR1 WSHSY, CDR2 SAAADI. The CDR3 is made up of 16 amino acids. Trimming cost V 1 base and J 6 bases, with 16 bases left between them. CDR3 region: CASSEFRDWSINEQFF. The CDR3 coding sequence is TGCGCCAGCAGTGAGTTCCGGGACTGGTCCATCAATGAGCAGTTCTTC.

This clone was counted a few times. V and J are TRBV4-2 and TRBJ1-1; D unclear. Looked up from germline, CDR1 is LGHNA and CDR2 is YNFKEQ. V gave up 0 bases and J gave up 4 bases, with 15 bases separating them. CDR3 length: 16 residues. This CDR3 reads CASSQDPQAYGTEAFF. The CDR3 coding sequence is TGTGCCAGCAGCCAAGATCCCCAGGCGTACGGCACTGAAGCTTTCTTT.

The rearrangement uses TRBV28 and TRBJ1-3; D remains unclear. Trimming stripped 5 bases from V and 10 bases from J, with 12 bases between. The CDR3 has 12 residues. Germline V CDR1 and CDR2: MDHEN, SYDVKM. The CDR3 DNA follows: TGTGCCAGCAGTACCGCAGCTAGGACCATATATTTT. It specifies CASSTAARTIYF. Full variable domain (outside the CDR3, taken from reference TRBV28 and TRBJ1-3): DVKVTQSSRYLVKRTGEKVFLECVQDMDHENMFWYRQDPGLGLRLIYFSYDVKMKEKGDIPEGYSVSREKKERFSLILESASTNQTSMYLCASSTAARTIYFGEGSWLTVV.

The chain has TRBV7-9 and TRBJ2-7; 7 positions agree with TRBD1. J lost 1 base, V lost 3 bases, and 3 bases had no gene match. The germline V gene has CDR1 SEHNR and CDR2 FQNEAQ (reference sequence). The length of the CDR3 is 14 residues. The CDR3 loop is CASSFPGQSYEQYF. CDR3 DNA sequence: TGTGCCAGCAGCTTTCCGGGACAGTCCTACGAGCAGTACTTC.

The CDR3 here is CASSQSRGPYEQYF. Here the CDR3 DNA reads TGCGCCAGCAGCCAATCGAGGGGGCCCTACGAGCAGTACTTC. The V call is TRBV4-1, the J call TRBJ2-7; 7 bases match TRBD1. CDR1 and CDR2 from the germline V gene are MGHRA and YSYEKL. CDR3 length equals 14 residues. V shed 2 bases and J 2 bases; nucleotides not matched to a gene: 3.

The J gene is TRBJ1-1, the V gene TRBV28; possible D gene TRBD1, 5 bases. This CDR3 has 13 amino acids. The ends were cut back, 11 bases at V and 0 bases at J, with 13 bases in the middle. Germline assignment: CDR1 MDHEN and CDR2 SYDVKM. The CDR3 here is CAVIKTVNTEAFF. Written as DNA, the CDR3 is TGTGCCGTCATCAAGACAGTGAACACTGAAGCTTTCTTT.

The rearrangement links TRBV19 to TRBJ1-5; D gene unclear. CDR3 size: 15 residues. The germline gives CDR1 LNHDA, CDR2 SQIVND (reference sequence). V was cut by 2 bases and J by 7 bases, with 15 bases left in between. DNA of the CDR3: TGTGCCAGTAGTATAAACAGTGGGCTAAGACAGCCCCAGCATTTT. This gives the protein CASSINSGLRQPQHF.

To note about this clone: Given the absence of the conserved phenylalanine or tryptophan at the CDR3 end, a read error is likely. No DNA is shown, since the ends of the CDR3 on it are uncertain; the CDR3 is the one TCRdb lists. V gene TRBV5-7 combines with J gene TRBJ1-2. TRBV5-7 carries the ORF label, with uncertain function. Inclusive of both ends, the CDR3 amounts to 12 amino acids. CDR3 protein: CASSCLVCGARA.